These 29 T cell receptor beta chains were all obtained from the same sample, sequenced in a study of blood T cell repertoires in COVID-19. TCRdb's table, derived via immunoSEQ multiplex PCR, lists solely in-frame clones and lacks some. The sample lists 200,000 to 300,000 clones; about four fifths were seen once. The sequencing sample was made of peripheral blood. These TCRs come from a woman aged 80 or over with acute or convalescent COVID-19.

The chain is built from TRBV3-1 (or the pseudogene TRBV3-2) and TRBJ1-1; D not certain. CDR1 is LGHDT, CDR2 YNNKEL, per germline (reference sequence). The CDR3 has 13 amino acids. The germline V and J ends were trimmed by 0 bases and 8 bases, with 10 bases remaining between them. CDR3 sequence reads: CASSQDRAGEAFF. DNA of the CDR3: TGTGCCAGCAGCCAAGATCGAGCGGGGGAAGCTTTCTTT.

The chain couples TRBV15 to TRBJ1-6; no definite D call. Germline CDR1 is LNHNV and CDR2 is YYDKDF (reference sequence). V shed 0 bases and J shed 9 bases, with 21 bases lying between them. This CDR3 contains 18 residues. The CDR3 is CATSRDRSRLPEGSPLHF. The CDR3 nucleotides read TGTGCCACCAGCAGAGATCGGAGTCGGCTTCCTGAGGGTTCACCCCTCCACTTT.

The chain joins TRBV9 to TRBJ1-2; tentative D call: TRBD1 (6 bases). CDR1 is SGDLS and CDR2 is YYNGEE in the germline V gene. The V end lost 0 bases, the J end lost 4 bases, and 16 bases lay between the germline ends. This CDR3 contains 16 residues. In nucleotides, the CDR3 is TGTGCCAGCAGCGTAGGTATTGGACAGAGTATCTATGGCTACACCTTC. This sequence encodes CASSVGIGQSIYGYTF.

The chain couples TRBV5-5 to TRBJ1-2; perhaps TRBD1 as D (6 bases). Trimming removed 0 bases at V and 2 bases at J, with 11 bases between. CDR1 and CDR2 from the germline V gene are SGHKS and YYEKEE (reference sequence). CDR3 size: 15 residues. For the CDR3, the DNA is TGTGCCAGCAGCTTGGAATTACAGGGAAACTATGGCTACACCTTC. It encodes CASSLELQGNYGYTF.

The chain recombines TRBV6-5 with TRBJ1-6, with D possibly being TRBD1 (5 bases). Trimming removed 3 bases at V and 11 bases at J, with 20 bases between. Per the germline V gene, CDR1 is MNHEY and CDR2 is SVGAGI. The CDR3 has 16 residues. In nucleotides, the CDR3 is TGTGCCAGCAGTTATGGAGGTGGATTCACGGGGGCACCCCTCCACTTT. Its translation: CASSYGGGFTGAPLHF.

The V and J genes are TRBV3-1 (or the pseudogene TRBV3-2) and TRBJ1-3, with D tentatively TRBD1 (6 bases). CDR3 size: 16 residues. Germline V gives CDR1 LGHDT, CDR2 YNNKEL (reference sequence). V lost 4 bases and J lost 0, with 13 bases in between. The chain's CDR3 is CASSRRTVSSGNTIYF. The CDR3 region has the DNA TGTGCCAGCAGCCGACGGACAGTCAGCTCTGGAAACACCATATATTTT.

As concerns this clone: The junction departs from the called germline gene at one end, perhaps through a read error. The chain has TRBV27 and TRBJ2-1; TRBD1 aligns across 9 bases. The CDR3 runs 13 residues. Germline lookup yields CDR1 MNHEY and CDR2 SMNVEV (reference sequence). CDR3 coding DNA: TGTGCCAGCAGTTTAGTTGGGACAGGGTTATGGCTCTTC. Translated, it gives CASSLVGTGLWLF.

The chain joins TRBV11-1 to TRBJ1-2; D gene unclear. V lost 5 bases, J lost 2 bases, and 9 bases lay in between. CDR3 size: 13 residues. Germline V gives CDR1 SGHAT, CDR2 FQDESV (reference sequence). DNA for the CDR3: TGTGCCAGCAGCCAAAACAAGAACTATGGCTACACCTTC. Translation: CASSQNKNYGYTF.

This clone appeared once. This chain uses TRBV30 with TRBJ1-4; maybe TRBD1 (5 bases). The CDR3 loop spans 13 amino acids. The V end lost 2 bases, the J end lost 8 bases, and 12 bases lay between the germline ends. CDR1 is GTSNPN and CDR2 is SVGIG in the germline V gene (reference sequence). The CDR3 DNA sequence: TGTGCCTGGAGTCAGGGTATTAAGGAAAAACTGTTTTTT. Protein product: CAWSQGIKEKLFF.

This rearrangement joins TRBV7-2 to TRBJ2-3; TRBD2 agrees at 9 bases. Germline V gives CDR1 SGHTA, CDR2 FQGNSA. The CDR3 is made up of 16 amino acids. Trimming cost V 0 bases and J 3 bases; bases outside gene matches: 4. The CDR3 bases are TGTGCCAGCAGCTTAGCGGGCGGGGGGGCTACAGATACGCAGTATTTT. Encoded protein: CASSLAGGGATDTQYF.

J is TRBJ2-7 and V is TRBV19; TRBD1 is a possible D gene (6 bases). The V end lost 6 bases, the J end lost 1 base, and 13 bases lay between the germline ends. CDR3 length: 14 amino acids. Germline CDR1 and CDR2: LNHDA and SQIVND (reference sequence). The CDR3 DNA sequence: TGTGCCAGTAGACCTCAACAGGGATCCTACGAGCAGTACTTC. Protein product: CASRPQQGSYEQYF. The complete variable domain, with remaining parts taken from reference TRBV19 and TRBJ2-7, reads DGGITQSPKYLFRKEGQNVTLSCEQNLNHDAMYWYRQDPGQGLRLIYYSQIVNDFQKGDIAEGYSVSREKKESFPLTVTSAQKNPTAFYLCASRPQQGSYEQYFGPGTRLTVT.

This chain links TRBV7-8 with TRBJ2-2; TRBD1 matches 9 bases. Trimming at V came to 4 bases and at J to 2 bases, leaving 5 bases not matched to a gene. The CDR3 spans 16 residues. Germline V gene data show CDR1 as SGHVS and CDR2 as FQNEAQ. The CDR3 reads CASSWPGQGNTGELFF. The CDR3 nucleotides read TGTGCCAGCAGCTGGCCGGGACAGGGAAACACCGGGGAGCTGTTTTTT.

This clone appeared a few times. The V gene is TRBV20-1, the J gene TRBJ1-1; TRBD1 agrees at 10 bases. Trimming removed 3 bases from V and 3 bases from J; junction bases left unmatched: 1. The CDR3 totals 13 residues. Germline CDR1 reads DFQATT; CDR2 reads SNEGSKA (reference sequence). The CDR3 sequence: CSASGTGDTEAFF. The DNA of the CDR3 is TGCAGTGCTAGTGGGACAGGGGACACTGAAGCTTTCTTT.

The gene calls are TRBV30 and TRBJ1-5; 8 bases map to TRBD1. The trim removed 0 bases at V and 3 bases at J, leaving 7 bases unmatched. The CDR3 length is 16 residues. Germline assignment: CDR1 GTSNPN and CDR2 SVGIG (reference sequence). The CDR3 DNA reads as TGTGCCTGGAGTGTCCAGGGGGCTTTATTCAATCAGCCCCAGCATTTT. It encodes CAWSVQGALFNQPQHF.

A remark on this clone: One junction end does not reproduce the germline sequence, and a read error may be involved. The gene calls are TRBV5-5 and TRBJ1-6; D gene ambiguous. The CDR3 sequence is 14 residues long. Germline assignment: CDR1 SGHKS and CDR2 YYEKEE (reference sequence). The CDR3 here is CASSSGSFNSPLHF. CDR3 sequence (DNA): TGTGCCAGCAGCTCCGGGTCCTTTAATTCACCCCTCCACTTT. The full variable domain, with the rest looked up from reference TRBV5-5 and TRBJ1-6, is DAGVTQSPTHLIKTRGQQVTLRCSPISGHKSVSWYQQVLGQGPQFIFQYYEKEERGRGNFPDRFSARQFPNYSSELNVNALLLGDSALYLCASSSGSFNSPLHFGNGTRLTVT.

The chain recombines TRBV6-5 with TRBJ2-2; TRBD2 matches at 14 bases. The J segment lost 6 bases and the V segment lost 0 bases, leaving 0 bases of the junction unmatched. Germline values: CDR1 MNHEY, CDR2 SVGAGI. The CDR3 contains 16 residues. CDR3 in amino acids: CASSYSTSGRAGELFF. The DNA of the CDR3 is TGTGCCAGCAGTTACTCGACTAGCGGGAGGGCCGGGGAGCTGTTTTTT.

The gene calls are TRBV2 and TRBJ1-4, with D perhaps TRBD1 (5 bases). V was cut by 5 bases and J by 5 bases, with 12 bases left in between. The CDR3 totals 14 residues. Germline-derived CDR1 and CDR2 are SNHLY and FYNNEI. Written as DNA, the CDR3 is TGTGCCAGCAGTTCCAGGGAAGGAAATGAAAAACTGTTTTTT. This encodes CASSSREGNEKLFF. The entire variable domain, with the rest obtained from reference TRBV2 and TRBJ1-4, is as follows: EPEVTQTPSHQVTQMGQEVILRCVPISNHLYFYWYRQILGQKVEFLVSFYNNEISEKSEIFDDQFSVERPDGSNFTLKIRSTKLEDSAMYFCASSSREGNEKLFFGSGTQLSVL.

This clone was recorded a few times. V gene TRBV18 combines with J gene TRBJ2-3; tentatively, D is TRBD2 (6 bases). Germline lookup yields CDR1 KGHSH and CDR2 LQKENI. Trimming stripped 3 bases from V and 1 base from J, with 14 bases between. The CDR3 runs to 16 residues. The CDR3: CASSPTAGSGTDTQYF. The CDR3 nucleotides are TGTGCCAGCTCACCGACGGCGGGGAGCGGCACAGATACGCAGTATTTT.

The rearrangement uses TRBV25-1 and TRBJ1-1, with a tentative D call TRBD1 (5 bases). CDR1 and CDR2 (germline): MGHDK, SYGVNS. CDR3 length: 12 amino acids. V was shortened by 8 bases and J by 7 bases, with 14 bases between the two germline ends. CDR3 amino acids: CASRWGEHEAFF. The CDR3 DNA is TGTGCCAGCCGCTGGGGGGAACATGAAGCTTTCTTT. The full variable domain, with the rest looked up from reference TRBV25-1 and TRBJ1-1, is EADIYQTPRYLVIGTGKKITLECSQTMGHDKMYWYQQDPGMELHLIHYSYGVNSTEKGDLSSESTVSRIRTEHFPLTLESARPSHTSQYLCASRWGEHEAFFGQGTRLTVV.

The chain recombines TRBV9 with TRBJ2-2; 8 nucleotides match TRBD1. The V gene's germline CDR1 is SGDLS and CDR2 YYNGEE. With V trimmed by 0 bases and J by 1 base, 5 bases remained unmatched. The CDR3 is made up of 17 amino acids. DNA of the CDR3: TGTGCCAGCAGCGTAGGGACAGGGACACTGAACACCGGGGAGCTGTTTTTT. Translated: CASSVGTGTLNTGELFF. The entire variable domain, with the rest obtained from reference TRBV9 and TRBJ2-2, is as follows: DSGVTQTPKHLITATGQRVTLRCSPRSGDLSVYWYQQSLDQGLQFLIQYYNGEERAKGNILERFSAQQFPDLHSELNLSSLELGDSALYFCASSVGTGTLNTGELFFGEGSRLTVL.

The chain joins TRBV4-2 to TRBJ2-2; 12 bases agree with TRBD2. V lost 2 bases to trimming and J lost 6 bases; unmatched junction nucleotides: 10. The CDR3 contains 18 residues. From germline, CDR1 is LGHNA and CDR2 YNFKEQ. CDR3 nucleotide sequence: TGTGCCAGCAGCCAAAGGGGCCTAGCGGGGGGGCCCTCCGGGGAGCTGTTTTTT. Its translation: CASSQRGLAGGPSGELFF.

This clone was recorded a few times. This chain uses TRBV28 with TRBJ1-1, with D perhaps TRBD1 (6 bases). The CDR3 spans 16 residues. Germline assignment: CDR1 MDHEN and CDR2 SYDVKM. V was cut by 3 bases and J by 3 bases, with 17 bases left in between. The CDR3 DNA sequence: TGTGCCAGCAGTTTTTGGGCGGGGGGGCTGGACACTGAAGCTTTCTTT. It yields the protein CASSFWAGGLDTEAFF.

The chain is built from TRBV9 and TRBJ2-1; D call uncertain. V gave up 3 bases and J gave up 9 bases, with 16 bases separating them. The CDR3 spans 14 residues. Germline V CDR1 and CDR2: SGDLS, YYNGEE. CDR3 amino acids: CASSDSMGWSEQFF. The CDR3 DNA follows: TGTGCCAGCAGCGATAGTATGGGTTGGAGTGAGCAGTTCTTC.

In this sample, this clone turned up once. This chain links TRBV27 with TRBJ2-1, with 12 bases lining up with TRBD2. Germline CDR1 MNHEY, CDR2 SMNVEV (reference sequence). The CDR3 has 20 residues. V shed 7 bases, J shed 2 bases, and the junction held 18 bases outside the gene matches. CDR3 loop: CASTPRRTSGASTTYNEQFF. CDR3 DNA: TGTGCCAGCACTCCAAGGAGGACTAGCGGGGCGTCCACCACCTACAATGAGCAGTTCTTC.

The rearrangement uses TRBV7-9 and TRBJ2-6, with D possibly matching TRBD1 (5 bases). This CDR3 has 15 amino acids. The germline V and J ends were trimmed by 5 bases and 3 bases, with 11 bases remaining between them. CDR1 is SEHNR and CDR2 is FQNEAQ in the germline V gene (reference sequence). The CDR3 loop is CASSTGVGGANVLTF. In DNA form, the CDR3 reads TGTGCCAGCAGCACAGGAGTAGGTGGGGCCAACGTCCTGACTTTC.

About this clone itself: The sample carries other DNA sequences with the same CDR3. This chain joins TRBV4-2 and TRBJ2-7; 9 positions match TRBD1. This CDR3 comprises 15 residues. With V trimmed by 4 bases and J by 2 bases, 6 bases remained unmatched. Germline V gene data show CDR1 as LGHNA and CDR2 as YNFKEQ. The CDR3 spells CASSRPGQGTYEQYF. The CDR3 DNA follows: TGTGCCAGCAGCCGCCCGGGACAGGGAACCTACGAGCAGTACTTC.

Here the CDR3 reads CASSFSGGAGTDTQYF. The CDR3 DNA follows: TGTGCCAGCAGTTTTAGCGGGGGGGCCGGCACAGATACGCAGTATTTT. The V call is TRBV5-5, the J call TRBJ2-3, with 11 positions matching TRBD2. CDR1 and CDR2 from the germline V gene are SGHKS and YYEKEE (reference sequence). The CDR3 extends over 16 amino acids. With 5 bases clipped from V and 1 base from J, the junction kept 6 bases outside the gene matches.

The chain carries TRBV12-3 or TRBV12-4 and TRBJ1-2; TRBD1 aligns across 7 bases. CDR3 length: 12 amino acids. V lost 5 bases to trimming and J lost 4 bases; unmatched junction nucleotides: 1. DNA for the CDR3: TGTGCCAGCAGTGGGACAGCCTATGGCTACACCTTC. Protein: CASSGTAYGYTF.

The chain recombines TRBV6-2 or TRBV6-3 with TRBJ2-1, with a tentative D call TRBD2 (5 bases). CDR1 and CDR2 from the germline V gene are MNHEY and SVGEGT. CDR3 length equals 11 residues. V lost 2 bases and J 10 bases, leaving 6 bases between the germline ends. Here the CDR3 reads CASSYGREQFF. As DNA, the CDR3 is TGTGCCAGCAGTTACGGGAGAGAGCAGTTCTTC.